This passage covers 21 T cell receptor beta chains from one sample sequenced in a study of shared clonotypes between healthy human individuals. Repertoires were generated with immunoSEQ multiplex PCR, while TCRdb's copy carries only in-frame clones and drops some. The data show around 620,000 clones, roughly 95% seen once. CD45RO-negative cells were positively selected for CCR7, leaving out terminally differentiated effector memory CD45RA+ cells. Material for sequencing was naive CD8+ T cells sorted from blood. The receptors here all came from a woman aged 25 to 39 in good health.

The chain has TRBV28 and TRBJ1-1; D is uncertain. V lost 7 bases and J 1 base, leaving 7 bases between the germline ends. Germline loops: CDR1 MDHEN, CDR2 SYDVKM. The CDR3 has 12 residues. This CDR3 reads CASTPKNTEAFF. The DNA of the CDR3 is TGTGCCAGCACTCCTAAGAACACTGAAGCTTTCTTT. The full variable domain, completed using reference TRBV28 and TRBJ1-1, is DVKVTQSSRYLVKRTGEKVFLECVQDMDHENMFWYRQDPGLGLRLIYFSYDVKMKEKGDIPEGYSVSREKKERFSLILESASTNQTSMYLCASTPKNTEAFFGQGTRLTVV.

This chain connects TRBV7-2 to TRBJ2-7, with D hard to call. CDR1 is SGHTA and CDR2 is FQGNSA in the germline V gene. The CDR3 length is 14 residues. The ends were cut back, 1 base at V and 1 base at J, with 8 bases in the middle. CDR3 in amino acids: CASSLGGPSYEQYF. CDR3 nucleotides: TGTGCCAGCAGCTTAGGCGGCCCTTCCTACGAGCAGTACTTC.

This rearrangement joins TRBV19 to TRBJ2-5; the match to TRBD1 covers 7 bases. The better agreement between TRBJ2-7 and the DNA end casts doubt on the J call. The V gene's germline CDR1 is LNHDA and CDR2 SQIVND (reference sequence). This CDR3 has 15 amino acids. The chain's CDR3 is CASSSTTGNSYEQYF. DNA of the CDR3: TGTGCCAGTAGTAGTACGACAGGGAACTCCTACGAGCAGTACTTC.

This chain links TRBV4-1 with TRBJ2-5, with D tentatively TRBD1 or TRBD2 (7 bases each). V lost 3 bases, J lost 2 bases, and 16 bases lay in between. The CDR3 is 16 amino acids. Per germline, CDR1 MGHRA and CDR2 YSYEKL. The CDR3 DNA is TGCGCCAGCAGCCAGGAGGGAGGGGGCTGGCAAGAGACCCAGTACTTC. Encoded protein: CASSQEGGGWQETQYF.

The chain is built from TRBV27 and TRBJ2-7, with 12 bases matching TRBD2. The CDR3 is made up of 15 amino acids. The germline V gene has CDR1 MNHEY and CDR2 SMNVEV (reference sequence). V was pared by 2 bases and J by 4 bases, with 3 bases of the junction left unmatched. CDR3 protein: CASSLRTSGRYEQYF. The CDR3 DNA reads TGTGCCAGCAGTTTACGTACTAGCGGGAGGTACGAGCAGTACTTC.

The chain is built from TRBV28 and TRBJ2-1; perhaps TRBD2 as D (6 bases). V lost 5 bases and J 8 bases, leaving 19 bases between the germline ends. The CDR3 has 15 amino acids. CDR1 and CDR2 (germline): MDHEN, SYDVKM. The DNA for the CDR3 is TGTGCCAGCAGTCTTAGCGGCCTCCTTGTCGATGAGCAGTTCTTC. This codes for CASSLSGLLVDEQFF.

V is TRBV7-9 and J is TRBJ1-2; 9 bases are shared with TRBD1. This CDR3 is built from 15 residues. J gave up 2 bases and V 5 bases, and 6 bases lay outside the gene matches. Germline V gene sequence: CDR1 SEHNR, CDR2 FQNEAQ (reference sequence). CDR3 sequence: CASSTGQGRNYGYTF. CDR3 nucleotide sequence: TGTGCCAGCAGCACCGGACAGGGGAGAAACTATGGCTACACCTTC.

The chain carries TRBV30 and TRBJ2-1; possible D gene TRBD2, 5 bases. CDR1 GTSNPN and CDR2 SVGIG come from the germline V gene (reference sequence). Trimming shortened V by 7 bases and J by 7 bases, and 14 bases separated the two germline ends. The CDR3 has 12 amino acids. The CDR3 loop is CALDSDSNEQFF. In DNA, the CDR3 is TGTGCCTTAGACTCGGACTCAAATGAGCAGTTCTTC. The full variable domain, in which reference TRBV30 and TRBJ2-1 provide the parts outside the CDR3, is SQTIHQWPATLVQPVGSPLSLECTVEGTSNPNLYWYRQAAGRGLQLLFYSVGIGQISSEVPQNLSASRPQDRQFILSSKKLLLSDSGFYLCALDSDSNEQFFGPGTRLTVL.

Turning to this clone: Additional DNA sequences in this sample encode the identical CDR3. The chain carries TRBV27 and TRBJ2-1, with 7 bases aligning to TRBD1. Germline V lookup: CDR1 MNHEY, CDR2 SMNVEV (reference sequence). The J segment lost 0 bases and the V segment lost 6 bases, leaving 8 bases of the junction unmatched. CDR3 length: 16 residues. The CDR3 nucleotides read TGTGCCAGCAGCCCCCGGACAGGAAGCTCCTACAATGAGCAGTTCTTC. This encodes CASSPRTGSSYNEQFF.

This clone has a single count. This CDR3 reads CATSSGLPGGRSYEQYF. CDR3 in DNA: TGTGCCACCAGCTCGGGGTTACCAGGGGGCAGATCCTACGAGCAGTACTTC. The chain joins TRBV15 to TRBJ2-7; 8 nucleotides agree with TRBD1. In germline, CDR1 is LNHNV, CDR2 YYDKDF (reference sequence). V gave up 5 bases and J gave up 1 base; unmatched junction bases: 13. The CDR3 contains 17 residues.

This clone occurred once. The J gene is TRBJ2-5, the V gene TRBV2; TRBD2 matches at 10 bases. The CDR3 is 16 residues long. V shed 3 bases and J 5 bases; nucleotides not matched to a gene: 9. Germline assignment: CDR1 SNHLY and CDR2 FYNNEI. The DNA for the CDR3 is TGTGCCAGCAGTGATGGGTCTAGCGGGGGCTTCGAGACCCAGTACTTC. This sequence encodes CASSDGSSGGFETQYF.

On this clone: The junction departs from germline at one end; a sequencing error may be responsible. This rearrangement joins TRBV6-1 to TRBJ2-7, with D possibly called TRBD1 or TRBD2 (6 bases each). Germline V gene lookup returns CDR1 MNHNS and CDR2 SASEGT. This CDR3 has 11 amino acids. This CDR3 reads CASGKGGWAFF. In DNA, the CDR3 is TGTGCCAGCGGGAAGGGGGGCTGGGCATTTTTC.

The chain joins TRBV4-1 to TRBJ2-1; 8 bases match TRBD1. Germline V gene data show CDR1 as MGHRA and CDR2 as YSYEKL. This CDR3 is 13 amino acids long. Trimming cost V 4 bases and J 9 bases; bases outside gene matches: 5. This CDR3 is CASSLRQGIEQFF. CDR3 in DNA: TGCGCCAGCAGCCTTCGACAGGGGATTGAGCAGTTCTTC.

The chain recombines TRBV4-1 with TRBJ2-5; TRBD1 is a possible D gene (6 bases). This CDR3 is 17 amino acids long. Trimming pared 4 bases from V and 3 bases from J, leaving 21 bases between. Germline V CDR1 and CDR2: MGHRA, YSYEKL. The CDR3 here is CASSPRVRTVNEETQYF. The CDR3 DNA reads TGCGCCAGCAGCCCGAGGGTAAGGACAGTCAATGAAGAGACCCAGTACTTC.

The chain has TRBV19 and TRBJ2-7; the D gene is possibly TRBD1 (6 bases). The V gene lost 8 bases and the J gene lost 6 bases, with 14 bases spanning the gap. Germline assignment: CDR1 LNHDA and CDR2 SQIVND (reference sequence). The CDR3 loop spans 12 amino acids. The CDR3 here is CASGGTPAEQYF. CDR3 sequence (DNA): TGTGCCAGTGGGGGCACCCCCGCCGAGCAGTACTTC.

J is TRBJ2-7 and V is TRBV7-9; the D gene is possibly TRBD1 (5 bases). The CDR3 spans 15 residues. Trimming took off 2 bases at V and 4 bases at J, with 15 bases between the two ends. Germline CDR1 is SEHNR and CDR2 is FQNEAQ (reference sequence). CDR3 in DNA: TGTGCCAGCAGCTTACAGGGTTTGGAACGTTACGAGCAGTACTTC. Translation: CASSLQGLERYEQYF. Complete variable domain (other parts from reference TRBV7-9 and TRBJ2-7): DTGVSQNPRHKITKRGQNVTFRCDPISEHNRLYWYRQTLGQGPEFLTYFQNEAQLEKSRLLSDRFSAERPKGSFSTLEIQRTEQGDSAMYLCASSLQGLERYEQYFGPGTRLTVT.

The chain couples TRBV25-1 to TRBJ1-1; TRBD1 matches at 7 bases. After removal of 4 bases from V and 4 bases from J, the junction contained 9 bases not matched to a gene. The CDR3 has 15 amino acids. Germline V gene lookup returns CDR1 MGHDK and CDR2 SYGVNS. CDR3 residues: CASSGWDSSGTEAFF. Written as DNA, the CDR3 is TGTGCCAGCAGTGGTTGGGACAGTTCCGGCACTGAAGCTTTCTTT.

The chain recombines TRBV2 with TRBJ1-2; D is ambiguous. Looked up from germline, CDR1 is SNHLY and CDR2 is FYNNEI. The CDR3 sequence is 13 residues long. Trimming pared 9 bases from V and 4 bases from J, leaving 15 bases between. The CDR3, as DNA: TGTGCCAGTCCTGAGGACGGAACCTATGGCTACACCTTC. Its protein product is CASPEDGTYGYTF.

The chain couples TRBV5-4 to TRBJ2-2, with 8 bases aligning to TRBD1. CDR1 and CDR2 from the germline V gene are SGHNT and YYREEE (reference sequence). After removal of 0 bases from V and 5 bases from J, the junction contained 3 bases not matched to a gene. This CDR3 is built from 15 residues. The CDR3 DNA reads TGTGCCAGCAGCTTGGTAACAGGGGGTACCGGGGAGCTGTTTTTT. Protein: CASSLVTGGTGELFF.

This sequence joins TRBV7-9 and TRBJ1-2; weak D call: TRBD1 (5 bases). The CDR3 totals 13 residues. V lost 5 bases and J lost 5, with 12 bases in between. The germline V gene has CDR1 SEHNR and CDR2 FQNEAQ (reference sequence). Here the CDR3 DNA reads TGTGCCAGCAGCGTCGGGACTGATTATGGCTACACCTTC. Protein: CASSVGTDYGYTF.

The V call is TRBV7-9, the J call TRBJ2-1; 8 bases match TRBD1. CDR1 and CDR2 (germline): SEHNR, FQNEAQ (reference sequence). The CDR3 has 12 residues. V shed 7 bases and J 8 bases; nucleotides not matched to a gene: 4. The CDR3 DNA reads TGTGCCAGCACCACAGGGGGGCATGAGCAGTTCTTC. It specifies CASTTGGHEQFF.